This T cell receptor (beta chain) was sequenced in a study of human T cells and chemical hapten exposure. As for the study in general: Weekly scalp doses of diphenylcyclopropenone were given to patients during the roughly 25-week study.

The study used a library that attached unique molecular identifiers to individual cDNA molecules. Original processing notes: Sample TCR totals centred on a median of approximately 96,000, ranging about 20,000 to 690,600. TCRdb used MiXCR to reprocess the RACE reads, holding one entry per CDR3 protein. TCRdb, not the authors, supplied the V and J calls. The data hold roughly 50,000 distinct CDR3 sequences, with 9.9% observed a single time. Ten or more counts support this clonotype. Its cognate antigen is unknown. Time point described: patch test 2, 6 weeks after DPC sensitization. Treatment reported: therapeutic diphenylcyclopropenone sensitization with weekly scalp DPC. Study-level points and caveats: Against controls, expanded TCRs gave rise to significantly more large CDR3 similarity clusters.

The length of the CDR3 is 16 residues. Trimming removed 5 bases at V and 0 bases at J, with 11 bases between. Per germline, CDR1 LGHDT and CDR2 YNNKEL (reference sequence). The V call is TRBV3-1, the J call TRBJ1-6; D is perhaps TRBD1 (6 bases). The sequencing used whole blood, collected in connection with sensitization to the hapten diphenylcyclopropenone (DPC). The sequence was collected from a woman aged 45 to 65 with alopecia areata. Some clones in this sample may be carry-over from other donors' samples. The CDR3 coding sequence is TGTGCCAGCAGCAGAACAGGGAGCTCCTATAATTCACCCCTCCACTTT. Translating gives CASSRTGSSYNSPLHF.